This TCR beta chain is from a study of blood T cell repertoires in COVID-19. The germline V and J ends were trimmed by 2 bases and 0 bases, with 17 bases remaining between them. Germline V gene lookup returns CDR1 ENHRY and CDR2 SYGVKD. The length of the CDR3 is 18 residues. In the original processing: Nucleated cell number was recorded as an estimate derived from reference gene primer amplification. Libraries were prepared by immunoSEQ multiplex PCR; TCRdb keeps only in-frame clonotypes and omits some of them. V and J calls and clone size come straight from that table; D and trimming were deduced from the DNA. Among under 55,000 clones listed, approximately 82% were seen once.

This chain uses TRBV10-3 with TRBJ2-1, with D possibly matching TRBD2 (6 bases). The receptor's source is a human donor in a cohort sampled during active COVID-19. Sequenced sample: peripheral blood. The CDR3 DNA reads as TGTGCCATCAGTGAGGCGGGGTCTGGCGGCGGCTCCTACAATGAGCAGTTCTTC. This translates into CAISEAGSGGGSYNEQFF.